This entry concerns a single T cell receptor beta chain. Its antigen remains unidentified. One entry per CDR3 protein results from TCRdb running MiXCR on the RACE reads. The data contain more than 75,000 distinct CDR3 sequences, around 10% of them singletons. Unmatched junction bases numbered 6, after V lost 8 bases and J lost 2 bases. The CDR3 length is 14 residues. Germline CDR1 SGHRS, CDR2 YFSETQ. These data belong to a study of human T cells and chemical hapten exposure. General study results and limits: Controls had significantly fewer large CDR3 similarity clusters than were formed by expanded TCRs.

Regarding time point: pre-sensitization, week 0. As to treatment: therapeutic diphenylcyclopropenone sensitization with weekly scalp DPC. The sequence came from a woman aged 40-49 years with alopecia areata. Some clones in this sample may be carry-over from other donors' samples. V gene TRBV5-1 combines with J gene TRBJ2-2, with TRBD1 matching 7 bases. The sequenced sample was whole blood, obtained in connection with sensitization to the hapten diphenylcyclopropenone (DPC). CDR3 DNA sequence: TGCGCCAGTCGGGACAGTGGAAACACCGGGGAGCTGTTTTTT. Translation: CASRDSGNTGELFF.